This T cell receptor beta chain was observed in a study of blood T cell repertoires in COVID-19 (dated by TCRdb to about 2020). About the investigation overall: The collaborator samples originated in the United States, Italy and Spain and spanned the acute and convalescent phases of COVID-19. The prospective study material was composed of cDNA or gDNA derived from T cells, B-cell-depleted T cells, or PBMCs. The dataset comprised deeply sampled blood TCRbeta repertoires from subjects exposed to, actively infected with, or recovered from COVID-19. The repertoires were released in a freely available public database intended as a resource for research on the immune response to SARS-CoV-2. The samples were drawn from the first 160 participants of the ongoing ImmuneRACE study and from about 1,200 subjects provided by 6 global collaborators. A de-identified subject ID, COVID-19 status, age in years and sex were almost always included in the sample metadata. Where HLA class I and class II types were available, the types were taken from metadata supplied by the sample provider, not from assay-based typing. Overall results and qualifications from the work: The quantity of clinical and demographic metadata differed by source and by participant and was supplied without curation.

The immunoSEQ Assay, a bias-controlled multiplex PCR, was used to amplify TCRbeta CDR3 regions from genomic DNA. In the original analysis: Nucleated cell counts per sample were estimated from amplification of reference gene primers within the assay. Sequence reads were collapsed and filtered to measure the absolute abundance of every unique TCRbeta CDR3 rearrangement. For each sample, productive Simpson clonality was calculated by taking the square root of Simpson's diversity index across productive rearrangements. This is the immuneACCESS table as TCRdb keeps it, with only in-frame sequences that have V and J called. A part of the clones is gone; compared with another copy, unresolved V genes explain less than half, and the rest is unexplained. From that table come the V and J calls and clone size; the DNA was used to work out D and trimming. The sample table lists some 380,000 clones, more than 70% of them with a count of one. Around 1.3% of the sample rests with the top ten.

Enrolling through a virtual design, the prospective study's participants ranged in age from roughly 18 to 95 years and lived across roughly 24 United States geographic areas. To assign participants to cohorts, the prospective study relied on clinical history that participants themselves reported in a screening survey and a study questionnaire. ImmuneRACE Cohort 3 recovered participants were defined by two consecutive negative NP/OP PCR tests, healthcare professional clearance, or symptom resolution. In the prospective study, whole blood, serum and a nasopharyngeal or oropharyngeal swab were collected from each participant by mobile phlebotomists. Additional blood draws and questionnaires over an approximately two-month period could optionally be provided by prospective study participants. Prospective study blood samples were shipped either frozen or at room temperature before DNA extraction. Concerning this clone itself: It lacks a known antigen. No qualities accompany the bases; no much larger clone lies one base away.

Sequences SEHNR (CDR1) and FQNEAQ (CDR2) are obtained from the germline V gene (reference sequence). There are 14 amino acids in the CDR3, from cysteine to phenylalanine inclusive. Only CDR3 DNA is held: 42 bases, read in frame from base 1. V is cut by 7 bases and J by 1 base, and the space between the germline ends is 13 bases. Here the chain combines TRBV7-9 and TRBJ1-1; TRBD1 is perhaps the D gene, given 5 matching bases. The origin of this receptor is a young man who had recovered from COVID-19. Source material: PBMCs or T cells enriched from blood (not recorded which). The sequenced DNA is TGTGCCAGCAACCAATTGGGGGGGAACACTGAAGCTTTCTTT. This encodes CASNQLGGNTEAFF.